The text below deals with one TCR beta chain. The age range of participants was about 18 to 95 years, with residence in approximately 25 US areas. Cohort 3 recovered donors had two negative PCRs, clearance, or symptom resolution. The data are from a study of blood T cell repertoires in COVID-19. TCRdb's copy holds only in-frame clones and misses some; the assay was immunoSEQ multiplex PCR. The table records 150,000 to 250,000 clones, 65% to 85% of them present only once. In germline, CDR1 is SEHNR, CDR2 FQNEAQ (reference sequence). The CDR3 sequence is 17 residues long. J was trimmed by 0 bases and V by 0 bases; bases with no gene match: 7.

The V gene is TRBV7-9, the J gene TRBJ1-1; the match to TRBD1 covers 7 bases. The sequenced sample was PBMCs or T cells enriched from blood (not recorded which). The TCR originated in a man aged 35 to 55 who had recovered from COVID-19. The CDR3 sequence: CASSLARDSTMNTEAFF. The DNA for the CDR3 is TGTGCCAGCAGCTTAGCCCGGGACAGCACAATGAACACTGAAGCTTTCTTT.